This T cell receptor (beta chain) was sequenced during a study of neoadjuvant anti-PD-1 for oral cavity cancer. Study information: Patients without progression received a fourth nivolumab dose around day 43, then surgical resection on days 50-56. Notes on the study in general: PBMC Gini-index clonality exceeded responders' in non-responders post-nivolumab.

As to time point: after neoadjuvant nivolumab, at surgical resection. Patients were newly diagnosed with stage II-IVA oral cavity squamous cell carcinoma without prior systemic or radiation treatment. Regarding this clone: Its antigen is currently unknown.

Germline loops: CDR1 SGHDT, CDR2 YYEEEE. Between the trimmed V and J ends, which lost 0 bases and 9 bases, there was a span of 10 bases. The CDR3 spans 13 residues. Most PBMC samples had approximately 480 ng input DNA in six replicates. Here immunoSEQ multiplex PCR was the method, and the copy in TCRdb shows in-frame clones only, minus some. The repertoire holds under 15,000 clones, with over 60% as singletons. V gene TRBV5-6 combines with J gene TRBJ2-1, with D unresolved. The TCR originated in a person aged 40 to 85 with oral cavity squamous cell carcinoma. Sequencing used PBMCs, obtained after nivolumab (anti-PD-1) treatment. The CDR3 loop is CASSLAEQREQFF. As DNA, the CDR3 is TGTGCCAGCAGCTTGGCTGAGCAGCGTGAGCAGTTCTTC.